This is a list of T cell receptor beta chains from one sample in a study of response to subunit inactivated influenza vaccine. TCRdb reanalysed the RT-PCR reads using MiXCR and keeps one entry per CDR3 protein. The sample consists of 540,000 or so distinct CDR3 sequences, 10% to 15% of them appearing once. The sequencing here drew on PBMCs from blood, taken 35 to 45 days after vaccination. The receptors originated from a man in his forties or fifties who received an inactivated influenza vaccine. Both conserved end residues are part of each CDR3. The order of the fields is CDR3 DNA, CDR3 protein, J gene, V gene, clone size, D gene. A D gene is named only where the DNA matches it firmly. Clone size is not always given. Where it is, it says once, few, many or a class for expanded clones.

TGTGCCAGCAGCTCCCTCAGACAGCGGCCATCCTACGAGCAGTACTTC | CASSSLRQRPSYEQYF | TRBJ2-7 | TRBV11-2 | many | .
TGCGCCAGCTCGCAGGGGCAGTTGAGGAGCTATGGCTACACCTTC | CASSQGQLRSYGYTF | TRBJ1-2 | TRBV5-1 | many | .
TGTGCCAGCAGTCCCGGGACTAGACAAGAGACCCAGTACTTC | CASSPGTRQETQYF | TRBJ2-5 | TRBV5-1 | many | TRBD2
TGCAGTGCTAGCACAGGGTCTGGAGGTACTAACTATGGCTACACCTTC | CSASTGSGGTNYGYTF | TRBJ1-2 | TRBV20-1 | few | .
TGCGCCAGCAGCTTACAGCGGGGGTATGAGCAGTACTTC | CASSLQRGYEQYF | TRBJ2-7 | TRBV5-1 | many | TRBD2
TGCGCCAGCTTTCGACAGGTGCTAGCCAAAAACATTCAGTACTTC | CASFRQVLAKNIQYF | TRBJ2-4 | TRBV5-1 | . | .
TGCAGTGCTAAGCCCTCGATGGGACAGGGGAAGTCTAATGAAAAACTGTTTTTT | CSAKPSMGQGKSNEKLFF | TRBJ1-4 | TRBV20-1 | . | TRBD1
TGTGCCAGCATAAGGTCCTCGAACACTGAAGCTTTCTTT | CASIRSSNTEAFF | TRBJ1-1 | TRBV2 | . | .
TGTGCCAGCAGTAAGGGTCCCCATCAGCCCCAGCATTTT | CASSKGPHQPQHF | TRBJ1-5 | TRBV12-3/TRBV12-4 | few | .
TGTGCCAGCAGCCTGGGACAGGTACAAGAGACCCAGTACTTC | CASSLGQVQETQYF | TRBJ2-5 | TRBV5-5 | many | TRBD1
TGTGCCAGCAGTGGCGGACCCGAGCAGTACTTC | CASSGGPEQYF | TRBJ2-7 | TRBV12-3/TRBV12-4 | . | .
TGTGCCAGCAGGGGTGGGACAGGGAGCTGGGATCAGCCCCAGCATTTT | CASRGGTGSWDQPQHF | TRBJ1-5 | TRBV12-3/TRBV12-4 | . | TRBD1
TGTGCCAGCAGTTTAAAAGGTCCTTATGGCTACACCTTC | CASSLKGPYGYTF | TRBJ1-2 | TRBV27 | few | .
TGTGCCAGCAGTTTAGCAGTACTCTCCGGGGAGCTGTTTTTT | CASSLAVLSGELFF | TRBJ2-2 | TRBV12-3/TRBV12-4 | few | .
TGTGCCAGCAGTTTAGGGGGGTATTTGGTGGGTGAGCAGTTCTTC | CASSLGGYLVGEQFF | TRBJ2-1 | TRBV12-3/TRBV12-4 | many | .
TGCGCCAGCAGCCAAGATTTTTCTCGGGCAGGGAAAGTTCCTGGCTACACCTTC | CASSQDFSRAGKVPGYTF | TRBJ1-2 | TRBV4-3 | few | .
TGTGCCAGCAGCTTAAGGCAGCGCGCTCTTCAACTCTCCTACGAGCAGTACTTC | CASSLRQRALQLSYEQYF | TRBJ2-7 | TRBV11-2 | few | .
TGCAGCGTTGGGGCCAGGGACAGCAAAGGCTACACCTTC | CSVGARDSKGYTF | TRBJ1-2 | TRBV29-1 | . | TRBD1
TGCGCCAGCAGCTTCGGAGGACTAGCGGGAGAGTATGAGCAGTTCTTC | CASSFGGLAGEYEQFF | TRBJ2-1 | TRBV5-1 | . | TRBD2
TGTGCCAGCAGCTCAACCTCTTCGGGGCAGAACACCGGGGAGCTGTTTTTT | CASSSTSSGQNTGELFF | TRBJ2-2 | TRBV9 | few | .
TGTGCCAGCCAAGTCCACCGCTCTGGGGCCAACGTCCTGACTTTC | CASQVHRSGANVLTF | TRBJ2-6 | TRBV6-2/TRBV6-3 | few | .
TGTGCCACCAGCAGAACCTCCGGGACTACCCCATACAATGAGCAGTTCTTC | CATSRTSGTTPYNEQFF | TRBJ2-1 | TRBV15 | few | TRBD2
TGCGCCAGCAGCCAACGCCCTTCATCGGATACGCAGTATTTT | CASSQRPSSDTQYF | TRBJ2-3 | TRBV4-3 | few | .
TGTGCCAGCAGCTTGGGCACAGGGCGAAATCAGCCCCAGCATTTT | CASSLGTGRNQPQHF | TRBJ1-5 | TRBV5-6 | once | .
TGTGCCAGCAGCTTACGGGGGGCAAGCTACAATGAGCAGTTCTTC | CASSLRGASYNEQFF | TRBJ2-1 | TRBV7-9 | few | .
TGCAGCGTCGGGGACAGGGATTATGGCTACACCTTC | CSVGDRDYGYTF | TRBJ1-2 | TRBV29-1 | many | TRBD1
TGTGCCAGCAGCAGAAGGACTAGCAGCAGTTTGGATGAGCAGTTCTTC | CASSRRTSSSLDEQFF | TRBJ2-1 | TRBV21-1 | . | .